The 15 T cell receptor beta chains given below trace back to one sample, sequenced in a study of circulating tumor DNA in untreated peripheral T-cell lymphoma. Repertoires were generated with immunoSEQ multiplex PCR, while TCRdb's copy carries only in-frame clones and drops some. The data contain several thousand clones, about 84% of them singletons. Sample: tumor tissue. The receptors stem from a human donor with peripheral T-cell lymphoma.

In DNA, the CDR3 is TGTGCCTGGAGCGGAACCCCGGGAAGCTCCTATAATTCACCCCTCCACTTT. The encoded protein is CAWSGTPGSSYNSPLHF. The chain couples TRBV30 to TRBJ1-6; unclear D gene. The CDR3 contains 17 residues. Germline CDR1 is GTSNPN and CDR2 is SVGIG (reference sequence). With 3 bases removed from V and 0 bases from J, the gap between germline ends came to 15 bases.

The rearrangement joins TRBV7-8 to TRBJ1-2, with a weak D call TRBD1 (6 bases). CDR3 length: 13 residues. Germline V gives CDR1 SGHVS, CDR2 FQNEAQ. The V and J ends lost 5 bases and 9 bases respectively, with 16 bases between them. CDR3 DNA sequence: TGTGCCAGCAGCCCGGACAGCTTATATAGCTACACCTTC. Protein: CASSPDSLYSYTF.

This clone was recorded once. The chain joins TRBV6-8 to TRBJ1-2; possible D gene TRBD1, 5 bases. Germline CDR1 MNHGY, CDR2 SAAAGT. The CDR3 has 12 amino acids. Trimming left V 8 bases short and J 8 bases short, with 15 bases between. CDR3 nucleotides: TGTGCCAGCCGGACTGGGGACCGGGGCTACACCTTC. It translates to CASRTGDRGYTF.

The chain joins TRBV19 to TRBJ1-4, with D hard to call. Trimming removed 2 bases at V and 8 bases at J, with 12 bases between. Per the germline V gene, CDR1 is LNHDA and CDR2 is SQIVND (reference sequence). The CDR3 sequence is 14 residues long. CDR3 DNA: TGTGCCAGTAGTATAACGGCGGCGGGAGAAAAACTGTTTTTT. Translation: CASSITAAGEKLFF.

The sample holds a few counts of this clone. The V and J genes are TRBV6-8 and TRBJ1-1; D gene ambiguous. Germline V CDR1 and CDR2: MNHGY, SAAAGT. Deletions cut 8 bases from V and 2 bases from J, with 12 bases between. The length of the CDR3 is 13 residues. The CDR3 reads CASRRFGNTEAFF. The DNA of the CDR3 is TGTGCCAGCCGAAGGTTCGGTAACACTGAAGCTTTCTTT.

The table lists this clone with a count of one. The chain recombines TRBV1 with TRBJ2-7; TRBD1 is taken as the D call from the table, unchecked against the DNA. TRBV1 is a known pseudogene. The CDR3 totals 16 residues. For the CDR3, the DNA is TGCGCCAGCAGCCAACAGCTGGGGGACATCTCCTACGAGCAGTACTTC. Translation: CASSQQLGDISYEQYF.

The rearrangement links TRBV19 to TRBJ1-1; D gene unclear. The CDR3 covers 14 residues. Deletions cut 7 bases from V and 5 bases from J, with 17 bases between. From germline, CDR1 is LNHDA and CDR2 SQIVND (reference sequence). CDR3 sequence reads: CASNYPGGNTEAFF. The CDR3 DNA sequence: TGTGCCAGTAACTATCCGGGTGGGAATACTGAAGCTTTCTTT. Full variable domain (outside the CDR3, taken from reference TRBV19 and TRBJ1-1): DGGITQSPKYLFRKEGQNVTLSCEQNLNHDAMYWYRQDPGQGLRLIYYSQIVNDFQKGDIAEGYSVSREKKESFPLTVTSAQKNPTAFYLCASNYPGGNTEAFFGQGTRLTVV.

V is TRBV11-3 and J is TRBJ2-5; D is undetermined. With 0 bases removed from V and 10 bases from J, the gap between germline ends came to 15 bases. The CDR3 is made up of 14 amino acids. The germline CDR1 and CDR2 sequences are SGHNT and YENEEA. The CDR3 protein is CASSLEASAKIQYF. The CDR3 DNA reads TGTGCCAGCAGCTTAGAGGCCTCTGCCAAGATCCAGTACTTC.

V usage is TRBV19 and J usage is TRBJ2-2; D is uncertain. The CDR3 sequence is 12 residues long. Trimming took off 4 bases at V and 7 bases at J, with 7 bases between the two ends. Germline V CDR1 and CDR2: LNHDA, SQIVND (reference sequence). The CDR3 DNA is TGTGCCAGTAGTAGGCAGGACGGGGAGCTGTTTTTT. Protein product: CASSRQDGELFF.

This clone has only one observation. This sequence joins TRBV19 and TRBJ1-2; 8 bases fit TRBD1. The V gene end was trimmed by 6 bases and the J gene end by 6 bases; junction bases not matched to a gene: 21. This CDR3 is 18 amino acids long. The V gene's germline CDR1 is LNHDA and CDR2 SQIVND (reference sequence). CDR3 amino acids: CASSPDKLRGLRVNGYTF. CDR3 coding DNA: TGTGCCAGTAGCCCGGATAAACTCAGGGGGCTGAGAGTAAATGGCTACACCTTC.

The chain couples TRBV6-7 to TRBJ2-7; 9 positions agree with TRBD1. TRBV6-7 is an open reading frame whose function is uncertain. The CDR3 covers 13 residues. The V segment lost 6 bases and the J segment 2 bases; nucleotides outside the gene matches: 2. CDR3 sequence: CASRGTGPYEQYF. For the CDR3, the DNA is TGTGCCAGCAGGGGGACAGGGCCCTACGAGCAGTACTTC.

This chain connects TRBV1 to TRBJ1-2; the D call of TRBD1 is as the table states it, not checked on the DNA. TRBV1 is assigned pseudogene status. CDR3 size: 15 residues. The CDR3, as DNA: TGCGCCAGCAGCCAAGTAGGGGTGAGGGGGCTTGGCTACACCTTC. This sequence encodes CASSQVGVRGLGYTF.

The chain combines TRBV10-3 with TRBJ2-2; 9 nucleotides match TRBD2. The CDR3 consists of 17 residues. V lost 10 bases and J lost 0; bases outside the gene matches: 12. Germline V gene lookup returns CDR1 ENHRY and CDR2 SYGVKD. For the CDR3, the DNA is TGTGCCACCCACCCGGGGCTAGCGGGGCCGAACACCGGGGAGCTGTTTTTT. Encoded protein: CATHPGLAGPNTGELFF.

The V and J genes are TRBV6-8 and TRBJ2-5; 7 bases are a match to TRBD2. The CDR3 is 16 residues long. The germline gives CDR1 MNHGY, CDR2 SAAAGT. The ends lost 2 bases at V and 3 bases at J; junction bases unmatched: 9. Written as DNA, the CDR3 is TGTGCCAGCAGTTACACGACTAGCCGGGATGAAGAGACCCAGTACTTC. Translation: CASSYTTSRDEETQYF.

This rearrangement joins TRBV15 to TRBJ1-3; D gene ambiguous. CDR3 length: 14 residues. The ends were cut back, 4 bases at V and 4 bases at J, with 11 bases in the middle. Germline V gene lookup returns CDR1 LNHNV and CDR2 YYDKDF (reference sequence). CDR3 bases: TGTGCCACCAGCATAGAGGGTTCCGGAAACACCATATATTTT. It yields the protein CATSIEGSGNTIYF.